This T cell receptor beta chain was recorded in a study of T cell repertoires in cytomegalovirus infection. This clonotype appeared a few times. Its antigen is not known. TCRdb re-called the reads with MiXCR, one entry per CDR3 protein. The sample lists around 100,000 distinct CDR3 sequences, around a quarter seen once, with 39% in the top ten. This CDR3 has 12 amino acids. Trimming cost V 8 bases and J 6 bases, with 13 bases left between them. CDR1 and CDR2 (germline): LNHDA, SQIVND (reference sequence). Study-level results: HLA-C-restricted CMV-specific TCR beta clonotypes were dominant in the ex vivo response.

The sequence came from a human donor in good health (CMV status not recorded). Some clones in this sample may be carry-over from other donors' samples. Sequencing was carried out using CD8+ T cells from PBMCs. This chain joins TRBV19 and TRBJ1-1; D may be TRBD1 (6 bases). The CDR3 region is CASGSPGAEAFF. The CDR3 region has the DNA TGTGCCAGTGGCTCCCCAGGGGCTGAAGCTTTCTTT.